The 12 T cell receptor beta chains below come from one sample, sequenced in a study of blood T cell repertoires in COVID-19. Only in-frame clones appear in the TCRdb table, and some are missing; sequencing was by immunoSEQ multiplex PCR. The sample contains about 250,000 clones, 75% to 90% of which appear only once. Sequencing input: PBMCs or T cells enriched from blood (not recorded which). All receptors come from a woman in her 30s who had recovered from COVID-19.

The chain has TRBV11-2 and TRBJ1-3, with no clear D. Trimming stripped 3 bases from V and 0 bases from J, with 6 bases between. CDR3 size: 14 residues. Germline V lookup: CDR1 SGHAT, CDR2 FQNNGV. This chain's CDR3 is CASSFTSSGNTIYF. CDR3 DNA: TGTGCCAGCAGCTTCACTTCCTCTGGAAACACCATATATTTT.

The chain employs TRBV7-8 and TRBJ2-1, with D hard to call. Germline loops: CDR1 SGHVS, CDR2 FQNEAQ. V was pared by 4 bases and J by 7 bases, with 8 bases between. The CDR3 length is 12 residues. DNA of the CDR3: TGTGCCAGCAGCTACATCGGGAATGAGCAGTTCTTC. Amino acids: CASSYIGNEQFF. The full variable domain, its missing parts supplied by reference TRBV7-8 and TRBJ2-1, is GAGVSQSPRYKVAKRGQDVALRCDPISGHVSLFWYQQALGQGPEFLTYFQNEAQLDKSGLPSDRFFAERPEGSVSTLKIQRTQQEDSAVYLCASSYIGNEQFFGPGTRLTVL.

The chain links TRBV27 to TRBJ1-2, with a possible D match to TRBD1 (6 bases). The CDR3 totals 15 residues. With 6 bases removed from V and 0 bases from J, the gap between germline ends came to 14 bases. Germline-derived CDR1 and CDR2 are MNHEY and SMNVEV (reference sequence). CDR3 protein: CASSLQGLANYGYTF. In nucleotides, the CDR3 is TGTGCCAGCAGCCTACAGGGATTGGCTAACTATGGCTACACCTTC.

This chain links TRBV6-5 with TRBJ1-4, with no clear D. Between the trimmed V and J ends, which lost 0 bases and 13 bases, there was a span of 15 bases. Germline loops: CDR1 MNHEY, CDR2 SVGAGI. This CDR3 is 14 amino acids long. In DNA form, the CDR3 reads TGTGCCAGCAGTTACTCCCGGGAACGGGAGCGACTGTTTTTT. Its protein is CASSYSRERERLFF.

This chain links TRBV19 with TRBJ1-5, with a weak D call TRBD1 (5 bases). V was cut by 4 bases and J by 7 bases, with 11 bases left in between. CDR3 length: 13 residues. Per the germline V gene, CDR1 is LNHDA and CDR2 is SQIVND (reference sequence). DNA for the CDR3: TGTGCCAGTAGTACCCATCAGGGACAGCCCCAGCATTTT. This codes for CASSTHQGQPQHF.

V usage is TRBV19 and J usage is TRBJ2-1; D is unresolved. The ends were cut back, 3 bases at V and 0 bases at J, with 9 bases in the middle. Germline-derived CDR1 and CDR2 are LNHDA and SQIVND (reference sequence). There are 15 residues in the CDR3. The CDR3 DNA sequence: TGTGCCAGTAGTATTACAACGTCCTCCTACAATGAGCAGTTCTTC. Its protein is CASSITTSSYNEQFF.

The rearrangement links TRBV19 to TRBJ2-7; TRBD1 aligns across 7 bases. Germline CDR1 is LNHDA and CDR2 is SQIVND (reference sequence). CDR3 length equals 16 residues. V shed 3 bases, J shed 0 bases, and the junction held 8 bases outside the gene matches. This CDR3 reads CASSMFGTVNSYEQYF. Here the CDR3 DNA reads TGTGCCAGTAGTATGTTTGGGACAGTGAACTCCTACGAGCAGTACTTC.

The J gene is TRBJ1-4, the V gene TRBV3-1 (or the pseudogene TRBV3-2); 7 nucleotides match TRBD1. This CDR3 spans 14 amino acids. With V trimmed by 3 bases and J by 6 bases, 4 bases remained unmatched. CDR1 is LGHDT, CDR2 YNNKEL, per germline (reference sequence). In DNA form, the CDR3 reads TGTGCCAGCAGCCACCGGGACAGAGATGAAAAACTGTTTTTT. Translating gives CASSHRDRDEKLFF.

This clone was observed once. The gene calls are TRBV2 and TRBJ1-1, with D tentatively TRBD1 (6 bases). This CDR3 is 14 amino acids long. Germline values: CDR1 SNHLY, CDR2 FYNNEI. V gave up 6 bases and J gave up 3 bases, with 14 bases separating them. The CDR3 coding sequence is TGTGCCAGCAGGCCATACAGGGTTGACACTGAAGCTTTCTTT. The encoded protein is CASRPYRVDTEAFF.

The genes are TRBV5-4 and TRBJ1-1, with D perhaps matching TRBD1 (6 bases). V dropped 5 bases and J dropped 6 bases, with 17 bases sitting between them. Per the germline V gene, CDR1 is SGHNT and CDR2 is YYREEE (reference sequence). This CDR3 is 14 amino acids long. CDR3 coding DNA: TGTGCCAGCAGGCCAACAGGGAGCTTGCCTGAAGCTTTCTTT. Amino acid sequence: CASRPTGSLPEAFF.

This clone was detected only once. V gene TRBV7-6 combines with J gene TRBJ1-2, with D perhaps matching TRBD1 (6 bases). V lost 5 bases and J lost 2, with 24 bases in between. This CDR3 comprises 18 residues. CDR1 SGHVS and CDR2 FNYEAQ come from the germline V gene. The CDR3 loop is CASSAAGALTQKNYGYTF. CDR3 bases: TGTGCCAGCAGCGCGGCGGGGGCGTTGACGCAGAAGAACTATGGCTACACCTTC.

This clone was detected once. CDR3 DNA: TGTGCCAGCAGCGTGAGGCCCACCGGGGAGCTGTTTTTT. Its translation: CASSVRPTGELFF. The chain is built from TRBV9 and TRBJ2-2; the D is unclear. From germline, CDR1 is SGDLS and CDR2 YYNGEE. Trimming removed 2 bases at V and 4 bases at J, with 6 bases between. The CDR3 length is 13 residues.